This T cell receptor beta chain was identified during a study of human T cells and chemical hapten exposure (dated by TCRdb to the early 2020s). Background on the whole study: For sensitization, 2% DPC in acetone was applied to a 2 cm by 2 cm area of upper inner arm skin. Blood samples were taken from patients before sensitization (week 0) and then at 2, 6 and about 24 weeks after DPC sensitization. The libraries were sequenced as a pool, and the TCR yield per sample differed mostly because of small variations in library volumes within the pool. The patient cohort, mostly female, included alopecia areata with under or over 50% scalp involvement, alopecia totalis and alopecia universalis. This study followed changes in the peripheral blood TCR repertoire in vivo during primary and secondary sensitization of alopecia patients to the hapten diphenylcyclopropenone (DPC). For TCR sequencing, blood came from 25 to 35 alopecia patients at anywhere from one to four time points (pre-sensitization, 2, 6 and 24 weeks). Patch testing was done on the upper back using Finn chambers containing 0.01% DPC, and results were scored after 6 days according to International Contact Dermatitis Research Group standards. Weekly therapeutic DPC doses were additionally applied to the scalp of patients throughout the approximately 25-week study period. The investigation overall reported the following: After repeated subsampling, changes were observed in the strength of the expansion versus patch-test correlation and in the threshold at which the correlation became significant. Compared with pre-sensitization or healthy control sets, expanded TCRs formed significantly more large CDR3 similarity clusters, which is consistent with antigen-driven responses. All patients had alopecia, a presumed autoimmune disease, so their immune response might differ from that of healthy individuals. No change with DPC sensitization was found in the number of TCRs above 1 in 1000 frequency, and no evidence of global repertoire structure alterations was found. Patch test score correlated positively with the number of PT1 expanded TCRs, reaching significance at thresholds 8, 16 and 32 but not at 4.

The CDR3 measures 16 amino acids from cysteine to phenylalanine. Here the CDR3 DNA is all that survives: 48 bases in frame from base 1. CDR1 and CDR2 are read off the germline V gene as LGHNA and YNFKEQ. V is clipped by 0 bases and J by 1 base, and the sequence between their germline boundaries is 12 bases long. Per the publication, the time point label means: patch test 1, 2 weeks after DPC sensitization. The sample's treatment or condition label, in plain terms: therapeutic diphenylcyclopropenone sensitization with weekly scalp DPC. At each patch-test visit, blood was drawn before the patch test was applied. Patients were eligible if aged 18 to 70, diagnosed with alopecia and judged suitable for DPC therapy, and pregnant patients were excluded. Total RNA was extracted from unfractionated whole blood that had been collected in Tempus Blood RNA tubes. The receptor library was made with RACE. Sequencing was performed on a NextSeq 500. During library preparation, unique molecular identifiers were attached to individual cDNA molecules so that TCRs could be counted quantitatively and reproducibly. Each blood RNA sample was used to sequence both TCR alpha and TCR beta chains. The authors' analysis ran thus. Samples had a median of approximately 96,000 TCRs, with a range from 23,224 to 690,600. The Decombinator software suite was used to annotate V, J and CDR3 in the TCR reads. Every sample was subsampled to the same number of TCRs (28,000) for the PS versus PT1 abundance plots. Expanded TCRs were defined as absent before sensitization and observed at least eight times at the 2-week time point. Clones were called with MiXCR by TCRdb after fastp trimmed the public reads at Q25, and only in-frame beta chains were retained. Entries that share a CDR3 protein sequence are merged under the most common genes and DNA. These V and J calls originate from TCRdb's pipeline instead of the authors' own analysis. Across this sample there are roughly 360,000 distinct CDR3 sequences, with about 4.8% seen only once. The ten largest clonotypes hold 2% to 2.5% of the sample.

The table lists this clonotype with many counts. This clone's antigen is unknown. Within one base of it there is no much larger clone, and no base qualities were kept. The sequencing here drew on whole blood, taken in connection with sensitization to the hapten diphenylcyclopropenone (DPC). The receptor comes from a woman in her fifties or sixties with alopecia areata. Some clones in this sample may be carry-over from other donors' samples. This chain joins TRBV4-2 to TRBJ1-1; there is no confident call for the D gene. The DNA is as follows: TGTGCCAGCAGCCAAGATCCACCAGAGTGGAACACTGAAGCTTTCTTT. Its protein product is CASSQDPPEWNTEAFF.